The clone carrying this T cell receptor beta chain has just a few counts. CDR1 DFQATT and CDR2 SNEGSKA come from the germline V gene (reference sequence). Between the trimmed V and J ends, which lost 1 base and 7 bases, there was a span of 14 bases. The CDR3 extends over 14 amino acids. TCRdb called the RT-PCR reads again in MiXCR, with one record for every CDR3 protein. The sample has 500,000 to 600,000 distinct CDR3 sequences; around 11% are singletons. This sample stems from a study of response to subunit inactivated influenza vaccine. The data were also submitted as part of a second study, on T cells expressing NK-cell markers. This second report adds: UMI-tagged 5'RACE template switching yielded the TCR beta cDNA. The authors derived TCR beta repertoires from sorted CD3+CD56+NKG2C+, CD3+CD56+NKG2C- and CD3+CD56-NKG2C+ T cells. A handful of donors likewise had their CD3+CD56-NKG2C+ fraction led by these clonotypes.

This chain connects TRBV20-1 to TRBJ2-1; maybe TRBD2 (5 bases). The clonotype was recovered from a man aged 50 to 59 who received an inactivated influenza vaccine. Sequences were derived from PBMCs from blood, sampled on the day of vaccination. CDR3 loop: CSARVKTSGNEQFF. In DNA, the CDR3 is TGCAGTGCTAGAGTTAAGACCTCGGGGAATGAGCAGTTCTTC.